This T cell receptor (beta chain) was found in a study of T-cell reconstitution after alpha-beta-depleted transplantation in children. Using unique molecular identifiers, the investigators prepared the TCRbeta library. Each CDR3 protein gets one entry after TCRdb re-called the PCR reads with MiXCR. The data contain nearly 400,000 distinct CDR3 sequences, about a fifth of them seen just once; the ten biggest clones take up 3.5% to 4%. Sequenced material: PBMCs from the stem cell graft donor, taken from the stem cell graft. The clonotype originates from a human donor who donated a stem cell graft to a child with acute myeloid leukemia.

In nucleotides, the CDR3 is TGCAGTGCTAGGCTAGCGACTAGCACAGATACGCAGTATTTT. It translates to CSARLATSTDTQYF. The rearrangement links TRBV20-1 to TRBJ2-3; D may be TRBD2 (6 bases). Trimming took off 3 bases at V and 0 bases at J, with 10 bases between the two ends. Germline V gene lookup returns CDR1 DFQATT and CDR2 SNEGSKA (reference sequence). The CDR3 covers 14 residues.